Shown below are 20 T cell receptor beta chains from a single sample sequenced in a study of identical twins. One entry per CDR3 protein results from TCRdb running MiXCR on the 5' RACE reads. The table includes 240,000 or so distinct CDR3 sequences, about 11% detected once. The sequenced material came from memory T cells sorted from blood. These receptor sequences come from a man aged 50-60 years in good health.

This clonotype came up many times. The rearrangement joins TRBV7-2 to TRBJ2-7; 9 bases fit TRBD2. The V gene end was trimmed by 1 base and the J gene end by 2 bases; junction bases not matched to a gene: 3. The CDR3 totals 15 residues. Germline V gives CDR1 SGHTA, CDR2 FQGNSA. CDR3 loop: CASSLGLAEPYEQYF. The CDR3 bases are TGTGCCAGCAGCTTAGGACTAGCGGAACCCTACGAGCAGTACTTC.

This clonotype was detected only a few times. The gene calls are TRBV2 and TRBJ1-5, with D possibly TRBD1 on 6 matching bases. The CDR3 length is 15 residues. Germline CDR1 and CDR2: SNHLY and FYNNEI. Deletions cut 6 bases from V and 2 bases from J, with 14 bases between. The CDR3 nucleotides read TGTGCCAGCAGGGGGGGGCCCGAGGGCAATCAGCCCCAGCATTTT. Amino acid sequence: CASRGGPEGNQPQHF.

This clonotype was seen a handful of times. The V call is TRBV3-1, the J call TRBJ1-5; the D is unclear. Germline V gene data show CDR1 as LGHDT and CDR2 as YNNKEL (reference sequence). The length of the CDR3 is 13 residues. V lost 1 base to trimming and J lost 6 bases, with 7 bases between them. The CDR3 loop reads CASSQGAIQPQHF. CDR3 nucleotide sequence: TGTGCCAGCAGCCAAGGGGCCATTCAGCCCCAGCATTTT.

This clonotype showed up many times. The V call is TRBV7-2, the J call TRBJ1-2; tentatively, D is TRBD1 (5 bases). The ends were cut back, 4 bases at V and 3 bases at J, with 9 bases in the middle. The germline V gene encodes CDR1 SGHTA and CDR2 FQGNSA. This CDR3 region has 13 residues. This chain's CDR3 is CASSYPGDYGYTF. CDR3 sequence (DNA): TGTGCCAGCAGCTACCCGGGGGACTATGGCTACACCTTC.

This clonotype appeared many times. The rearrangement links TRBV30 to TRBJ2-7, with 8 bases fitting TRBD1. The CDR3 totals 14 residues. J gave up 3 bases and V 0 bases, and 4 bases lay outside the gene matches. Per germline, CDR1 GTSNPN and CDR2 SVGIG (reference sequence). CDR3 nucleotide sequence: TGTGCCTGGAGTGTACTACAGGGGGGCTACGAGCAGTACTTC. It specifies CAWSVLQGGYEQYF.

This clonotype has at least ten counts. This sequence joins TRBV3-1 and TRBJ2-3; D not resolved. The CDR3 runs 15 residues. V was clipped by 1 base and J by 1 base, with 9 bases between them. The germline V gene encodes CDR1 LGHDT and CDR2 YNNKEL (reference sequence). The CDR3, as DNA: TGTGCCAGCAGCCAAGTAGCAGGCCGCACAGATACGCAGTATTTT. Residues: CASSQVAGRTDTQYF.

The V and J genes are TRBV12-3 or TRBV12-4 and TRBJ2-4, with 14 bases lining up with TRBD2. The V and J ends lost 6 bases and 5 bases, in that order; junction bases with no gene match: 3. The length of the CDR3 is 15 residues. Here the CDR3 reads CASSSGLAGENIQYF. The CDR3, as DNA: TGTGCCAGCAGCTCGGGACTAGCGGGGGAAAACATTCAGTACTTC.

This clonotype has at least ten counts. The chain couples TRBV7-2 to TRBJ2-3, with a possible D match to TRBD1 (5 bases). The CDR3 runs 15 residues. V shed 5 bases and J shed 5 bases, with 17 bases lying between them. Germline CDR1 SGHTA, CDR2 FQGNSA. The CDR3 region is CASSPGYSRVDTQYF. The CDR3 DNA sequence: TGTGCCAGCAGCCCAGGGTATAGCAGGGTAGATACGCAGTATTTT. The variable domain in full, completed from reference TRBV7-2 and TRBJ2-3, reads GAGVSQSPSNKVTEKGKDVELRCDPISGHTALYWYRQSLGQGLEFLIYFQGNSAPDKSGLPSDRFSAERTGGSVSTLTIQRTQQEDSAVYLCASSPGYSRVDTQYFGPGTRLTVL.

This clonotype showed up many times. The chain uses TRBV20-1 and TRBJ2-3, with D unclear. The germline gives CDR1 DFQATT, CDR2 SNEGSKA (reference sequence). Trimming cost V 3 bases and J 7 bases, with 14 bases left between them. The CDR3 covers 13 residues. CDR3 residues: CSASSIGLNTQYF. CDR3 DNA sequence: TGCAGTGCTAGCTCAATCGGGTTGAATACGCAGTATTTT.

To note about this clonotype: Given a much more abundant clone one base away, this may be a read error. The V call is TRBV3-1, the J call TRBJ1-1, with D perhaps TRBD1 (5 bases). V was cut by 7 bases and J by 0 bases, with 12 bases left in between. Germline V gene sequence: CDR1 LGHDT, CDR2 YNNKEL (reference sequence). The CDR3 consists of 14 residues. CDR3 DNA: TGTGCCAGCAAGGGGATAAAATTGAACACTGAAGCTTTCTTT. It specifies CASKGIKLNTEAFF.

The chain combines TRBV5-6 with TRBJ2-7; 8 bases are shared with TRBD2. CDR1 is SGHDT, CDR2 YYEEEE, per germline. The CDR3 has 13 residues. With V trimmed by 2 bases and J by 3 bases, 1 base remained unmatched. The CDR3 loop reads CASSFLAGYEQYF. The CDR3 nucleotides are TGTGCCAGCAGCTTTCTAGCGGGCTACGAGCAGTACTTC.

The CDR3: CASSSMTGGGVEKLFF. The CDR3, as DNA: TGTGCCAGCAGCTCAATGACAGGGGGCGGCGTTGAAAAACTGTTTTTT. The rearrangement links TRBV7-9 to TRBJ1-4; 10 nucleotides agree with TRBD1. The ends lost 4 bases at V and 7 bases at J; junction bases unmatched: 9. This CDR3 is built from 16 residues. Germline values: CDR1 SEHNR, CDR2 FQNEAQ (reference sequence).

In its sample, this clonotype was seen many times. At one of its ends the junction is not consistent with the germline gene, which may arise from a read error. This rearrangement joins TRBV29-1 to TRBJ1-1; the D is unclear. CDR1 and CDR2 from the germline V gene are SQVTM and ANQGSEA. This CDR3 is built from 14 residues. CDR3 amino acids: CSDEGLHFNTEAFF. In DNA form, the CDR3 reads TGCAGCGATGAAGGCCTTCATTTTAACACTGAAGCTTTCTTT.

This sequence joins TRBV3-1 and TRBJ2-7, with D tentatively TRBD2 (5 bases). The V gene's germline CDR1 is LGHDT and CDR2 YNNKEL (reference sequence). The V gene lost 3 bases and the J gene lost 4 bases, with 13 bases spanning the gap. The CDR3 totals 14 residues. The CDR3 is CASSQPGNAYEQYF. For the CDR3, the DNA is TGTGCCAGCAGCCAGCCCGGGAATGCATACGAGCAGTACTTC.

This clonotype was found many times. This chain uses TRBV5-1 with TRBJ2-1; TRBD2 agrees at 8 bases. CDR3 length equals 16 residues. V trimming: 4 bases; J trimming: 2 bases; junction bases outside the gene matches: 8. Germline CDR1 is SGHRS and CDR2 is YFSETQ. CDR3 sequence: CASSPMTSEPYNEQFF. CDR3 nucleotides: TGCGCCAGCAGCCCTATGACTAGCGAGCCCTACAATGAGCAGTTCTTC.

V and J are TRBV4-2 and TRBJ1-3; D remains ambiguous. With 0 bases removed from V and 0 bases from J, the gap between germline ends came to 18 bases. The length of the CDR3 is 19 residues. CDR1 is LGHNA and CDR2 is YNFKEQ in the germline V gene. CDR3 in DNA: TGTGCCAGCAGCCAAGAGTCTGCCCGCGGTACCGTCTCTGGAAACACCATATATTTT. It specifies CASSQESARGTVSGNTIYF.

The CDR3 DNA reads as TGTGCCAGCAGCTTATCGGATCAAGAGACCCAGTACTTC. Amino acids: CASSLSDQETQYF. The V call is TRBV11-2, the J call TRBJ2-5; D not certain. Trimming left V 2 bases short and J 2 bases short, with 6 bases between. The V gene's germline CDR1 is SGHAT and CDR2 FQNNGV. The CDR3 is 13 residues long.

The chain carries TRBV11-1 and TRBJ2-7; no definite D call. Per the germline V gene, CDR1 is SGHAT and CDR2 is FQDESV (reference sequence). The CDR3 covers 13 residues. The V and J ends lost 4 bases and 1 base respectively, with 8 bases between them. CDR3 coding DNA: TGTGCCAGCAGCTCGGACGGGTCCTACGAGCAGTACTTC. This translates into CASSSDGSYEQYF.

The V and J genes are TRBV7-2 and TRBJ2-5; D gene ambiguous. Germline CDR1 and CDR2: SGHTA and FQGNSA. V gave up 5 bases and J gave up 5 bases, with 15 bases separating them. There are 14 residues in the CDR3. DNA of the CDR3: TGTGCCAGCAGCCGAGACCGGGTCTGGGAGACCCAGTACTTC. It translates to CASSRDRVWETQYF. Drawing the rest from reference TRBV7-2 and TRBJ2-5, the complete variable domain is GAGVSQSPSNKVTEKGKDVELRCDPISGHTALYWYRQSLGQGLEFLIYFQGNSAPDKSGLPSDRFSAERTGGSVSTLTIQRTQQEDSAVYLCASSRDRVWETQYFGPGTRLLVL.

The V and J genes are TRBV12-3 or TRBV12-4 and TRBJ2-5; 11 bases fit TRBD2. The CDR3 runs 12 residues. Losses at the gene ends were 5 bases for V and 13 bases for J; bases not matched to a gene: 6. CDR3 region: CASSKGLAVSYF. The CDR3 coding sequence is TGTGCCAGCAGTAAGGGACTAGCGGTTTCGTACTTC.